This TCR beta chain was identified in a study of blood T cell repertoires in COVID-19. Study at large: Sources were T cells, B-cell-depleted T cells, or PBMCs; the material itself was cDNA or gDNA.

Seattle's enrolled individuals joined amid active infection and were then monitored longitudinally. Per the original methods: Estimation of nucleated cell counts relied on the amplification of reference gene primers. Profiled with immunoSEQ multiplex PCR; TCRdb holds only in-frame clones, not every one. For V, J and clone size, that table is used; D and trimming come from the DNA. The sample has about 64,000 clones, roughly three quarters seen once. This CDR3 is 12 amino acids long. Per germline, CDR1 SGHNT and CDR2 YENEEA. V lost 0 bases to trimming and J lost 3 bases, with 3 bases between them. The chain is built from TRBV11-3 and TRBJ2-7; no definite D call. Source material: peripheral blood. This sequence was found in a man aged 55 to 69 with COVID-19, enrolled during active disease. The CDR3 here is CASSLDGYEQYF. The CDR3, as DNA: TGTGCCAGCAGCTTAGACGGCTACGAGCAGTACTTC.